This TCR beta chain was sequenced for a study of T cells in Graves' hyperthyroidism and ophthalmopathy. V lost 1 base, J lost 7 bases, and 11 bases lay in between. There are 13 residues in the CDR3. The V gene's germline CDR1 is SGHRS and CDR2 YFSETQ. Amplification of TCR beta CDR3 regions used RNA as the template. In the first-round RT-PCR of the TCR CDR3, the HTBI primer set was used. TCRdb re-called the multiplex PCR reads with MiXCR, one entry per CDR3 protein. This sample has about 570,000 distinct CDR3 sequences; around 42% occur once, and the top ten carry around a fifth. It was uncontrolled infection, other autoimmune disease, pregnancy or lactation that excluded patients.

This chain links TRBV5-1 with TRBJ1-1, with unresolved D. Sequencing was performed on peripheral blood or thyroid tissue (not recorded which). The clonotype comes from an adult woman with Graves' disease, either hyperthyroidism or ophthalmopathy (not recorded which). CDR3: CASSLFSADEAFF. CDR3 DNA sequence: TGCGCCAGCAGCTTGTTCTCAGCCGATGAAGCTTTCTTT.